This TCR beta chain derives from a study of T cell repertoires in cytomegalovirus infection. Across the whole study: The authors relied on CMV epitopes, both recently identified HLA-C-restricted and well-studied HLA-B-restricted.

On this clonotype: As yet, its antigen is unknown.

The CDR3 sequence is 13 residues long. Germline V gives CDR1 MNHEY, CDR2 SVGAGI. The V end was cut by 2 bases, the J end by 9 bases, with 11 bases between. Points from the study as a whole: CMV-specific HLA-C-restricted TCR beta clonotypes dominated the ex vivo response.

TCRdb recomputed calls from the reads with MiXCR, one row per CDR3 protein. Of some 940,000 distinct CDR3 sequences listed, 31% are singletons. The receptor was isolated from a human donor in good health (CMV status not recorded). Some clones in this sample may be carry-over from other donors' samples. V usage is TRBV6-5 and J usage is TRBJ2-1; D possibly corresponds to TRBD2 (6 bases). The source was cultured CD8+ T cells from PBMCs, collected from culture after CMV antigen stimulation. CDR3 nucleotides: TGTGCCAGCAGTTACAATGGGGGAGGTGAGCAGTTCTTC. Protein sequence: CASSYNGGGEQFF.